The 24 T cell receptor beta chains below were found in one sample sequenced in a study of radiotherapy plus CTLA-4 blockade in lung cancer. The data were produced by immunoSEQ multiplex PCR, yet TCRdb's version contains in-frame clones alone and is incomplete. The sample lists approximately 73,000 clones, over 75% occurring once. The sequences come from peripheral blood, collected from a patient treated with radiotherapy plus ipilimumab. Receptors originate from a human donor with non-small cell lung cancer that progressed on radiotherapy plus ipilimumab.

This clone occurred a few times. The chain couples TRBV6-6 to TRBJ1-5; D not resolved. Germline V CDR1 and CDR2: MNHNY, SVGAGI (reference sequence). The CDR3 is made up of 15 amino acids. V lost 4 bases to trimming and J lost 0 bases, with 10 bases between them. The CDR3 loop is CASSSGGYSNQPQHF. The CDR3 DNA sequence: TGTGCCAGCAGTTCTGGCGGATATAGCAATCAGCCCCAGCATTTT.

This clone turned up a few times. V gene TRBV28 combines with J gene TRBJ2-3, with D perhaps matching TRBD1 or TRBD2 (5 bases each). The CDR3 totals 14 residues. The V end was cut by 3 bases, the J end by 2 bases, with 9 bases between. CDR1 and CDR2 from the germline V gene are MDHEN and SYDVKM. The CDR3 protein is CASSFPGATDTQYF. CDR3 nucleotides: TGTGCCAGCAGTTTCCCCGGGGCCACAGATACGCAGTATTTT.

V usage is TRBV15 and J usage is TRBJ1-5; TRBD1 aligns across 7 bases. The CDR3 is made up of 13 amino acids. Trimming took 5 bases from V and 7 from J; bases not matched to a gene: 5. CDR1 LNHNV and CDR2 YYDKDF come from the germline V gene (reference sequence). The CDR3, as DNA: TGTGCCACCAGCGGGCAGGGGGAACAGCCCCAGCATTTT. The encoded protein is CATSGQGEQPQHF.

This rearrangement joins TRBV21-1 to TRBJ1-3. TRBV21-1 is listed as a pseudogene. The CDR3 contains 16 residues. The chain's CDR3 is CASSRVHAASGNTIYF. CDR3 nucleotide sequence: TGTGCCAGCAGCAGAGTTCACGCCGCCTCTGGAAACACCATATATTTT.

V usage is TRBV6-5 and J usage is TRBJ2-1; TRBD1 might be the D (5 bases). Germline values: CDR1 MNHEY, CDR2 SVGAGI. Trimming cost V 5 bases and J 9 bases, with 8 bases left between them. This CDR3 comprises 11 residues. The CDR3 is CASSQGPEQFF. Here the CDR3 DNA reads TGTGCCAGCAGTCAGGGCCCTGAGCAGTTCTTC.

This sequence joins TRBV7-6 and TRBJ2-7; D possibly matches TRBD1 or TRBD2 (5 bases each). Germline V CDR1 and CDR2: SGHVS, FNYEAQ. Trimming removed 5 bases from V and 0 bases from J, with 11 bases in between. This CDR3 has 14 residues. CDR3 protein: CASSPRDHSYEQYF. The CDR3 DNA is TGTGCCAGCAGCCCCCGGGACCACTCCTACGAGCAGTACTTC. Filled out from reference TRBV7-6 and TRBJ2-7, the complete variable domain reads GAGVSQSPRYKVTKRGQDVALRCDPISGHVSLYWYRQALGQGPEFLTYFNYEAQQDKSGLPNDRFSAERPEGSISTLTIQRTEQRDSAMYRCASSPRDHSYEQYFGPGTRLTVT.

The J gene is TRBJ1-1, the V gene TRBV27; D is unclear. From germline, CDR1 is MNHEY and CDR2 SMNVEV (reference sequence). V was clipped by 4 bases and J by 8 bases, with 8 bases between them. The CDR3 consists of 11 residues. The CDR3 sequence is CASSYAGEAFF. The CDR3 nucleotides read TGTGCCAGCAGTTACGCGGGGGAAGCTTTCTTT.

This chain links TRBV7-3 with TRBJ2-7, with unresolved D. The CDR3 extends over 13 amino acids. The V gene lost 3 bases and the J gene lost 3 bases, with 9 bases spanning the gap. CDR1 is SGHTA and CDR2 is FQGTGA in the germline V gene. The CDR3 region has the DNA TGTGCCAGCAGCTTCGCGTGTATCTACGAGCAGTACGTC. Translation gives CASSFACIYEQYV.

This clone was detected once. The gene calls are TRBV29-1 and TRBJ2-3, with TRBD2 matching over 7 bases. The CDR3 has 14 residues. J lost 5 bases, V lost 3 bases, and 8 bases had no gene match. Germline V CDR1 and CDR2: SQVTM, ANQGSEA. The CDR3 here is CSVDGEGRGDTQYF. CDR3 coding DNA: TGCAGCGTTGATGGGGAGGGCCGGGGAGATACGCAGTATTTT.

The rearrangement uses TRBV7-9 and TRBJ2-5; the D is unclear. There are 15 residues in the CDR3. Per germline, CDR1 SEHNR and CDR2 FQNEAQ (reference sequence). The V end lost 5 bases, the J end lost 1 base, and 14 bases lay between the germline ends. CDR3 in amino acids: CASSLSRTVQETQYF. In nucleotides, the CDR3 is TGTGCCAGCAGCCTATCACGGACGGTCCAAGAGACCCAGTACTTC.

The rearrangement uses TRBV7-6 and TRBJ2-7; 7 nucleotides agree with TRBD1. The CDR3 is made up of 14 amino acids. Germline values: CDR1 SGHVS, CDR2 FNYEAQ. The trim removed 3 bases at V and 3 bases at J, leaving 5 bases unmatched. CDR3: CASSFLGTDYEQYV. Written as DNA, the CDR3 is TGTGCCAGCAGCTTTTTAGGGACAGACTACGAGCAGTACGTC.

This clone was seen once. CDR3 sequence reads: CASTVRTDTQYF. CDR3 sequence (DNA): TGTGCCAGCACGGTGCGAACAGATACGCAGTATTTT. The V gene is TRBV2, the J gene TRBJ2-3; D gene uncertain. Deletions cut 7 bases from V and 3 bases from J, with 8 bases between. Germline V lookup: CDR1 SNHLY, CDR2 FYNNEI. The CDR3 extends over 12 amino acids.

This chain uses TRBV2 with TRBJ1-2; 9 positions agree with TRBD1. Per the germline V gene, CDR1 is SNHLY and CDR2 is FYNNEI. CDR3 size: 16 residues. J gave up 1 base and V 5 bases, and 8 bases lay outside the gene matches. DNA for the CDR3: TGTGCCAGCAGTCTAGGACAGGGGAGGAGTAACTATGGCTACACCTTC. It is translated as CASSLGQGRSNYGYTF.

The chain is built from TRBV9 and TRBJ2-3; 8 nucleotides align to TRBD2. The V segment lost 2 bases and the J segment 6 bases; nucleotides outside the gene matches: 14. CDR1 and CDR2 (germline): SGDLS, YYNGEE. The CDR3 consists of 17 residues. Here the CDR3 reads CASSVPLGEREYDTQYF. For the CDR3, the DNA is TGTGCCAGCAGCGTCCCTCTCGGGGAGCGGGAGTACGATACGCAGTATTTT.

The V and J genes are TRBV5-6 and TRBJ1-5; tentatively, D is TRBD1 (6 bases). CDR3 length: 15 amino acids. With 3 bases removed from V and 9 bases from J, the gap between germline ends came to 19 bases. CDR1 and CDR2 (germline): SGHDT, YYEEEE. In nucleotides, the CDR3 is TGTGCCAGCAGCTGGGGGGGCAGGCACCAGGGGCCCCAGCATTTT. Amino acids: CASSWGGRHQGPQHF. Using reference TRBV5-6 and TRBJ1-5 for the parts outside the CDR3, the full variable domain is DAGVTQSPTHLIKTRGQQVTLRCSPKSGHDTVSWYQQALGQGPQFIFQYYEEEERQRGNFPDRFSGHQFPNYSSELNVNALLLGDSALYLCASSWGGRHQGPQHFGDGTRLSIL.

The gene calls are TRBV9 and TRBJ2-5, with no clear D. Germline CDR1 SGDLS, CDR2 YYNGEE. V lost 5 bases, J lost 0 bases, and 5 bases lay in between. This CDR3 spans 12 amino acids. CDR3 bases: TGTGCCAGCAGTATCAACCAAGAGACCCAGTACTTC. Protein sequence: CASSINQETQYF.

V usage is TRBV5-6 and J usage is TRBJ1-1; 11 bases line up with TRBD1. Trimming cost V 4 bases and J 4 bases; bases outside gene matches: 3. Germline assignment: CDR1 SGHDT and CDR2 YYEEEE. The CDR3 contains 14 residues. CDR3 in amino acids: CASSRTGGGTEAFF. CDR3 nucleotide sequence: TGTGCCAGCAGCCGGACAGGGGGCGGCACTGAAGCTTTCTTT.

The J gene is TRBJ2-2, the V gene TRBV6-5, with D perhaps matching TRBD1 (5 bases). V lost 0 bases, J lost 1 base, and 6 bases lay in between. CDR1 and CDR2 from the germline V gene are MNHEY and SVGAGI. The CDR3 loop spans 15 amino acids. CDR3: CASSYSRGNTGELFF. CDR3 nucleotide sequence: TGTGCCAGCAGTTACTCTAGGGGGAACACCGGGGAGCTGTTTTTT.

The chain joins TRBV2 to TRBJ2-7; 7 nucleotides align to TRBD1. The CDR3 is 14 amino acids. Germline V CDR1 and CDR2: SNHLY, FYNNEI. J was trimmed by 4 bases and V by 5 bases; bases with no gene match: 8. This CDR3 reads CASSNRKQGYEQYV. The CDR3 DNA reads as TGTGCCAGCAGTAATCGTAAACAGGGGTACGAGCAGTACGTC.

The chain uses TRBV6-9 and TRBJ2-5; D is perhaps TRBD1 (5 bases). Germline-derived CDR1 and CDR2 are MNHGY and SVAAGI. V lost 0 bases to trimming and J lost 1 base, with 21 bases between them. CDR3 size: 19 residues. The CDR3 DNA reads TGTGCCAGCAGTTATTCCTTCCTTTCCCGGCGACAGTCCCAAGAGACCCAGTACTTC. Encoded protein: CASSYSFLSRRQSQETQYF.

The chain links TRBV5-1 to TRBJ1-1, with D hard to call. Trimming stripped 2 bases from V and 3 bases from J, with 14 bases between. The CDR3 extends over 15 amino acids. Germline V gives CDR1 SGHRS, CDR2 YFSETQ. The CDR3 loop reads CASSLFGGGDTEAFF. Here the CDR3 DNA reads TGCGCCAGCAGCTTATTCGGCGGCGGGGACACTGAAGCTTTCTTT.

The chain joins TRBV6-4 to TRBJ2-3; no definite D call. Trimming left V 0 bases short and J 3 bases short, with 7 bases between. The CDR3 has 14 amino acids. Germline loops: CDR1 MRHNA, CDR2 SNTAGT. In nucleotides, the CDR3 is TGTGCCAGCAGTGACTCGAAAGCTACAGATACGCAGTATTTT. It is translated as CASSDSKATDTQYF.

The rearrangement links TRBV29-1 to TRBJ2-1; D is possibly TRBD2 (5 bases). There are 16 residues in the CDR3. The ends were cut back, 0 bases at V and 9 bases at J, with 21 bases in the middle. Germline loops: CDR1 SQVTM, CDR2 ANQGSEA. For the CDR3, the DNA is TGCAGCGTTGAAGATCGGAAGCGGTCTCAAGAGGGTGAGCAGTTCTTC. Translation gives CSVEDRKRSQEGEQFF.

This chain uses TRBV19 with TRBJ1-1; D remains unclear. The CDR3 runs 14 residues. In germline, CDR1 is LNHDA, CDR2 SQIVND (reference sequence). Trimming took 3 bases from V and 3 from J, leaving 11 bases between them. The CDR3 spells CASSMAVKDTEAFF. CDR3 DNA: TGTGCCAGTAGTATGGCTGTAAAGGACACTGAAGCTTTCTTT.